This T cell receptor beta chain was found in a study of molecular identifiers for immune sequencing clone quantification. Broader study findings: With a barcode shared among identical TCR molecules, highly expanded clone sizes could be underestimated.

Naive CD8 T cells underwent sorting with the CD8+CD4-CCR7+CD45RA+ definition. CDR3 size: 14 residues. Looked up from germline, CDR1 is LGHNA and CDR2 is YSLEER. Preparation methods for the bulk TCR libraries were those previously described, with listed TCR primers. TCRdb reanalysed the PCR reads using MiXCR and keeps one entry per CDR3 protein. Among some 94,000 distinct CDR3 sequences listed, 25% were seen once. In the case of this clonotype: Its antigen remains unidentified. Given a much more abundant clone one base away, this may be a read error.

This sequence was found in a human donor in good health. Some libraries in this study had Jurkat cell RNA spiked in. The sequencing input was naive CD8+ T cells from blood, with Jurkat cell RNA spiked in. Subset defined: FACS-sorted CD8+CD4-CCR7+CD45RA+ naive T cells. The chain is built from TRBV4-3 and TRBJ2-7; no reliable D call. For the CDR3, the DNA is TGCGCCACCAGCCAAGACGGATCTGCCTACGAGCAGTACTTC. Residues: CATSQDGSAYEQYF.